A single sample gave rise to the 21 T cell receptor beta chains below, sequenced in a study of a mutant IDH1 vaccine in newly diagnosed glioma. Time point reported: baseline, week 1 (first vaccination visit). Treatment noted: pre-vaccination baseline after standard-of-care therapy. Method: immunoSEQ multiplex PCR; TCRdb's copy keeps in-frame clones and lacks some. Here the sample spans 95,000 to 100,000 clones, approximately 90% being singletons. The sequenced sample was PBMCs, obtained from a glioma patient treated with radiotherapy, temozolomide or both. The receptor set was obtained from a woman between 45 and 65 years old with glioma.

CDR3 in amino acids: CASSYGQLAYGYTF. CDR3 in DNA: TGTGCCAGCAGTTACGGACAGCTTGCCTATGGCTACACCTTC. This chain links TRBV6-6 with TRBJ1-2, with a tentative D call TRBD1 (6 bases). V was shortened by 2 bases and J by 4 bases, with 11 bases between the two germline ends. Germline CDR1 MNHNY, CDR2 SVGAGI (reference sequence). This CDR3 contains 14 residues.

The gene calls are TRBV7-9 and TRBJ2-7; TRBD1 matches 11 bases. Unmatched junction bases numbered 7, after V lost 5 bases and J lost 7 bases. The CDR3 has 14 residues. Germline values: CDR1 SEHNR, CDR2 FQNEAQ (reference sequence). The CDR3 coding sequence is TGTGCCAGCAGCCCCCGGGACAGGGGGGGTGAGCAGTACTTC. Its translation is CASSPRDRGGEQYF.

A remark on this clone: A read error may explain this, as a much larger clone is one base away. Other DNA sequences within the sample encode an identical CDR3. The chain employs TRBV7-9 and TRBJ1-1; possible D gene TRBD1, 6 bases. Trimming took off 5 bases at V and 1 base at J, with 8 bases between the two ends. Germline V gene data show CDR1 as SEHNR and CDR2 as FQNEAQ (reference sequence). The CDR3 runs to 13 residues. CDR3 sequence: CASSLDRNTEAFF. Here the CDR3 DNA reads TGTGCCAGCAGCCTGGACAGGAACACTGAAGCTTTCTTT.

V and J are TRBV19 and TRBJ2-1; either TRBD1 or TRBD2 may supply D (6 bases each). V shed 8 bases and J shed 3 bases, with 17 bases lying between them. The CDR3 has 15 residues. CDR1 is LNHDA, CDR2 SQIVND, per germline (reference sequence). CDR3: CASVARDMGYNEQFF. The CDR3 DNA reads as TGTGCCAGTGTGGCGCGGGACATGGGCTACAATGAGCAGTTCTTC.

This chain connects TRBV25-1 to TRBJ2-1; D gene uncertain. The CDR3 has 12 amino acids. The germline gives CDR1 MGHDK, CDR2 SYGVNS. V lost 3 bases and J lost 3, with 3 bases in between. CDR3 in amino acids: CASSDSYNEQFF. The CDR3 nucleotides read TGTGCCAGCAGTGACAGCTACAATGAGCAGTTCTTC.

CDR3 DNA: TGTGCCAGCAGCCCAATCTCAGGGGGCGTCAAGCATGAGCAGTTCTTC. As protein: CASSPISGGVKHEQFF. The chain joins TRBV28 to TRBJ2-1; 8 bases line up with TRBD1. The CDR3 sequence is 16 residues long. Germline-derived CDR1 and CDR2 are MDHEN and SYDVKM. The V gene end was trimmed by 6 bases and the J gene end by 8 bases; junction bases not matched to a gene: 15.

This chain connects TRBV6-6 to TRBJ2-7, with D perhaps TRBD1 (5 bases). There are 15 residues in the CDR3. Looked up from germline, CDR1 is MNHNY and CDR2 is SVGAGI (reference sequence). Between the trimmed V and J ends, which lost 4 bases and 3 bases, there was a span of 16 bases. CDR3 loop: CASSSDTPLYYEQYF. CDR3 sequence (DNA): TGTGCCAGCAGTTCGGACACCCCTCTTTACTACGAGCAGTACTTC.

V is TRBV5-1 and J is TRBJ2-2; D possibly uses TRBD1 or TRBD2 (6 bases each). Looked up from germline, CDR1 is SGHRS and CDR2 is YFSETQ. Trimming cost V 0 bases and J 0 bases, with 12 bases left between them. This CDR3 is built from 17 residues. CDR3 in amino acids: CASSLDGGFTNTGELFF. The CDR3 region has the DNA TGCGCCAGCAGCTTGGACGGGGGCTTTACGAACACCGGGGAGCTGTTTTTT.

J is TRBJ2-7 and V is TRBV19; tentatively, D is TRBD1 or TRBD2 (6 bases each). V was cut by 6 bases and J by 2 bases, with 20 bases left in between. CDR1 and CDR2 from the germline V gene are LNHDA and SQIVND (reference sequence). CDR3 length: 16 residues. CDR3: CASSYIGGTFTYEQYF. The CDR3 nucleotides read TGTGCCAGTAGCTACATAGGCGGGACATTCACCTACGAGCAGTACTTC.

Concerning this clone: This CDR3 is also generated by other DNA sequences in the sample. The rearrangement joins TRBV7-8 to TRBJ2-1; 11 positions agree with TRBD2. The ends lost 6 bases at V and 10 bases at J; junction bases unmatched: 8. Germline CDR1 SGHVS, CDR2 FQNEAQ. The CDR3 is 14 amino acids. As DNA, the CDR3 is TGTGCCAGCAGACTAGCGGGAGTTTCCAACGAGCAGTTCTTC. Amino acids: CASRLAGVSNEQFF.

The chain is built from TRBV6-1 and TRBJ1-5; 8 nucleotides agree with TRBD1. The germline CDR1 and CDR2 sequences are MNHNS and SASEGT. Trimming removed 2 bases from V and 7 bases from J; junction bases left unmatched: 7. The CDR3 has 15 residues. The CDR3 DNA reads TGTGCCAGCAGTGAAATGGGACAGGAAAGGCAGCCCCAGCATTTT. Translated: CASSEMGQERQPQHF.

This sequence joins TRBV28 and TRBJ2-1; a weak D match, TRBD1 (6 bases). Per the germline V gene, CDR1 is MDHEN and CDR2 is SYDVKM. The CDR3 spans 14 residues. V shed 7 bases and J shed 3 bases, with 13 bases lying between them. As DNA, the CDR3 is TGTGCCAGCAATGTAGGGGGTGACTACAATGAGCAGTTCTTC. Its translation: CASNVGGDYNEQFF.

The V and J genes are TRBV5-8 and TRBJ1-5; tentatively, D is TRBD1 (6 bases). This CDR3 contains 14 residues. Germline V gives CDR1 SGHTS, CDR2 YDEGEE. V dropped 0 bases and J dropped 11 bases, with 15 bases sitting between them. The CDR3 DNA sequence: TGTGCCAGCAGCTTGGGGGGACATACTATAGCCCAGCATTTT. It yields the protein CASSLGGHTIAQHF.

As regards this clone: The sample has other DNA sequences that encode this CDR3 too. The chain carries TRBV2 and TRBJ1-2, with D possibly being TRBD1 (6 bases). The CDR3 has 12 amino acids. V gave up 5 bases and J gave up 5 bases, with 9 bases separating them. The germline V gene has CDR1 SNHLY and CDR2 FYNNEI. CDR3 DNA: TGTGCCAGCAGTCCACAGGGATATGGCTACACCTTC. This sequence encodes CASSPQGYGYTF.

This clone appeared once. V gene TRBV11-2 combines with J gene TRBJ1-2, with 10 positions matching TRBD1. The CDR3 is 17 residues long. V dropped 3 bases and J dropped 11; count of bases not matched to a gene: 18. Germline V gene data show CDR1 as SGHAT and CDR2 as FQNNGV. Written as DNA, the CDR3 is TGTGCCAGCAGCTTGGTCCCGGGACAGGGGCCGTCTGGAGGGTACACCTTC. Its translation: CASSLVPGQGPSGGYTF.

The V and J genes are TRBV27 and TRBJ2-1; 9 nucleotides line up with TRBD2. V was pared by 3 bases and J by 9 bases, with 18 bases of the junction left unmatched. The CDR3 is 18 amino acids. The germline CDR1 and CDR2 sequences are MNHEY and SMNVEV (reference sequence). The CDR3 spells CASSFESGRIPSFGEQFF. The CDR3 nucleotides read TGTGCCAGCAGTTTCGAAAGCGGGAGGATCCCATCGTTCGGTGAGCAGTTCTTC.

The chain is built from TRBV15 and TRBJ1-2, with 8 bases fitting TRBD1. This CDR3 contains 16 residues. From germline, CDR1 is LNHNV and CDR2 YYDKDF (reference sequence). V dropped 0 bases and J dropped 7; count of bases not matched to a gene: 10. In DNA, the CDR3 is TGTGCCACCAGCAGAGACAGGGGGCTCCAAGAGGTTGGCTACACCTTC. Protein product: CATSRDRGLQEVGYTF.

The CDR3 coding sequence is TGTGCCAGCAGCCTTAGCGGGAGCTCCTACAATGAGCAGTTCTTC. Its protein is CASSLSGSSYNEQFF. The V call is TRBV7-2, the J call TRBJ2-1, with 9 positions matching TRBD2. The trim removed 5 bases at V and 0 bases at J, leaving 2 bases unmatched. CDR3 size: 15 residues. CDR1 is SGHTA, CDR2 FQGNSA, per germline.

The chain combines TRBV18 with TRBJ2-1, with 12 nucleotides matching TRBD2. The CDR3 is made up of 16 amino acids. Per germline, CDR1 KGHSH and CDR2 LQKENI. The V and J ends lost 5 bases and 3 bases, in that order; junction bases with no gene match: 5. The CDR3 here is CASSSRLAGVYNEQFF. DNA for the CDR3: TGTGCCAGCTCATCGCGACTAGCGGGAGTCTACAATGAGCAGTTCTTC.

The chain has TRBV28 and TRBJ2-3, with D possibly called TRBD1 or TRBD2 (6 bases each). V was shortened by 11 bases and J by 2 bases, with 11 bases between the two germline ends. Germline loops: CDR1 MDHEN, CDR2 SYDVKM. The CDR3 runs 12 residues. The CDR3 DNA reads TGTGCCGGAAGGGGGGACACAGATACGCAGTATTTT. It specifies CAGRGDTDTQYF.

This chain links TRBV28 with TRBJ1-3; 7 nucleotides line up with TRBD1. The CDR3 contains 15 residues. Germline V gene lookup returns CDR1 MDHEN and CDR2 SYDVKM. Trimming took 6 bases from V and 5 from J; bases not matched to a gene: 10. The CDR3 sequence: CASRVGGLSRNTIYF. The DNA for the CDR3 is TGTGCCAGCAGGGTAGGGGGCTTGTCAAGAAACACCATATATTTT.